This T cell receptor (beta chain) emerged from a study of blood T cells in healthy people across ages. Through a sample-barcoded 5' primer and a J-beta primer mix, a second PCR was run for roughly 7 to 11 cycles. No fewer than 3 million CDR3-containing paired-end reads came from each sample. Each CDR3 protein is one row after TCRdb ran MiXCR on the 5' RACE reads. The table lists about a million distinct CDR3 sequences, more than 30% of them singletons. V was cut by 2 bases and J by 7 bases, with 14 bases left in between. This CDR3 has 13 residues. The germline V gene encodes CDR1 SQVTM and CDR2 ANQGSEA.

Sequencing was done on a sample of blood. This chain connects TRBV29-1 to TRBJ1-1; perhaps TRBD1 as D (5 bases). The source is a man aged 18 to 35 in good health. The DNA of the CDR3 is TGCAGCGTTGAAACTCGACAGACGAGTGAAGCTTTCTTT. Protein sequence: CSVETRQTSEAFF. The whole variable domain, filled in from reference TRBV29-1 and TRBJ1-1, reads SAVISQKPSRDICQRGTSLTIQCQVDSQVTMMFWYRQQPGQSLTLIATANQGSEATYESGFVIDKFPISRPNLTFSTLTVSNMSPEDSSIYLCSVETRQTSEAFFGQGTRLTVV.